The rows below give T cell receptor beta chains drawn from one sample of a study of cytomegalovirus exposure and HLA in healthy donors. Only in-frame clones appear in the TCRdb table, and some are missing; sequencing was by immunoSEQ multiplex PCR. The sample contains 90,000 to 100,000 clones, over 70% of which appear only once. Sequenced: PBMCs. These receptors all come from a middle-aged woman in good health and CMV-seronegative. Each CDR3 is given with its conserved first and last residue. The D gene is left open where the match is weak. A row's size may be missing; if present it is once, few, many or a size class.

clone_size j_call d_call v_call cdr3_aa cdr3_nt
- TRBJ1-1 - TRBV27 CASRFTGNTEAFF TGTGCCAGCAGATTCACGGGGAACACTGAAGCTTTCTTT
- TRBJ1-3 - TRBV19 CASSIPGYTIYF TGTGCCAGTAGTATCCCCGGTTACACCATATATTTT
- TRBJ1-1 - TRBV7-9 CASSFFSVRGERMNTEAFF TGTGCCAGCAGCTTTTTTAGTGTCAGGGGAGAGAGAATGAACACTGAAGCTTTCTTT
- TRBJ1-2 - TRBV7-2 CASSTGLSRGGYTF TGTGCCAGCAGCACGGGCCTCAGCAGGGGTGGCTACACCTTC
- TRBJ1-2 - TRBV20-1 CSARQFYGYTF TGCAGTGCGCGACAGTTCTATGGCTACACCTTC
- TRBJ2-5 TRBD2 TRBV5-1 CASSGGLAGYQETQYF TGCGCCAGCAGCGGGGGACTAGCGGGGTACCAAGAGACCCAGTACTTC
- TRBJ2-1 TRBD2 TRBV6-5 CASSYSRGYNEQFF TGTGCCAGCAGTTACTCGCGGGGGTACAATGAGCAGTTCTTC
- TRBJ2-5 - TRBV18 CASSPGYSQETQYF TGTGCCAGCTCTCCGGGATATTCCCAAGAGACCCAGTACTTC
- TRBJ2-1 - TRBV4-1 CASSQTRGGEQFF TGCGCCAGCAGCCAGACTCGGGGAGGTGAGCAGTTCTTC
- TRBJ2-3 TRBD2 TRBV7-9 CASSQALAGVTDTQYF TGTGCCAGCAGCCAAGCGCTAGCGGGGGTCACAGATACGCAGTATTTT
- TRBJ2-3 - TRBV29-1 CSVEASGQNTQYF TGCAGCGTTGAAGCCTCGGGTCAGAATACGCAGTATTTT
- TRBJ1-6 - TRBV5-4 CASSPGDLRGSYNSPLHF TGTGCCAGCAGCCCGGGGGATCTGCGCGGTTCCTATAATTCACCCCTCCACTTT
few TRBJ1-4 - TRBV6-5 CASSYSQVLMKKLFF TGTGCCAGCAGTTACTCACAGGTTTTGATGAAAAAACTGTTTTTT
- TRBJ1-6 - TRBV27 CASSGHLASPLHF TGTGCCAGCAGTGGACACTTGGCATCACCCCTCCACTTT
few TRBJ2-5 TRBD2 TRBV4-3 CASSQAHGGSETQYF TGCGCCAGCAGCCAAGCCCACGGGGGGTCAGAGACCCAGTACTTC
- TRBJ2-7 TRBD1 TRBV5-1 CASSLSPGGINEQYF TGCGCCAGCAGCTTGTCTCCAGGGGGTATCAACGAGCAGTACTTC
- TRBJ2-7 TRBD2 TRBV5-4 CASSFSGGTYEQYF TGTGCCAGCAGCTTTAGCGGGGGTACCTACGAGCAGTACTTC
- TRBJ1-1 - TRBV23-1 CASSQSFGRDKFAEAFF TGCGCCAGCAGTCAATCGTTCGGCAGGGATAAGTTCGCTGAAGCTTTCTTT
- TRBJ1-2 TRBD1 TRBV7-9 CASSLSTGVYGYTF TGTGCCAGCAGCCTCTCAACAGGGGTCTATGGCTACACCTTC
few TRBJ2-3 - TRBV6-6 CASSYGREWADTQYF TGTGCCAGCAGTTATGGAAGGGAGTGGGCAGATACGCAGTATTTT
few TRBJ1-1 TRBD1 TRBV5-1 CASSSSTGGSNTEAFF TGCGCCAGCAGCTCCTCCACAGGGGGCTCGAACACTGAAGCTTTCTTT
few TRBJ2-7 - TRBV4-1 CASSQARGYEQYF TGCGCCAGCAGCCAAGCTCGGGGCTACGAGCAGTACTTC
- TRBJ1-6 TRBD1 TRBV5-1 CASSSGTVYNSPLHF TGCGCCAGCAGCTCCGGGACAGTCTATAATTCACCCCTCCACTTT
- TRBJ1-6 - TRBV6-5 CASSYGPQGSPLHF TGTGCCAGCAGTTATGGGCCGCAGGGATCACCCCTCCACTTT
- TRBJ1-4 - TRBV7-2 CASSLEGGIREKLFF TGTGCCAGCAGCTTAGAGGGGGGGATTCGGGAAAAACTGTTTTTT
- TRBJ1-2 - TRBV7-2 CASSLSSPGQYGYTF TGTGCCAGCAGCTTATCTTCACCGGGACAATATGGCTACACCTTC
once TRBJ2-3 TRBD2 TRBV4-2 CASSQDRGLAGGDTQYF TGTGCCAGCAGCCAAGATCGGGGACTAGCGGGAGGAGATACGCAGTATTTT
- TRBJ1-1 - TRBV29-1 CSAAEQLNTEAFF TGCAGCGCAGCAGAACAGCTAAACACTGAAGCTTTCTTT
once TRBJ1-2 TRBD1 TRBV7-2 CASSLGQGYGYTF TGTGCCAGCAGCTTAGGACAGGGCTATGGCTACACCTTC
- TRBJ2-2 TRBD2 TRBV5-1 CASNYAGGPDTGELFF TGCGCCAGCAACTATGCGGGGGGGCCGGACACCGGGGAGCTGTTTTTT
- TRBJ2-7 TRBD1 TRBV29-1 CSVEEDRESHEQYF TGCAGCGTTGAAGAGGACAGGGAATCCCACGAGCAGTACTTC
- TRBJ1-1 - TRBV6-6 CASTPTDVPSGTEAFF TGTGCCAGCACCCCTACCGATGTGCCCTCGGGCACTGAAGCTTTCTTT
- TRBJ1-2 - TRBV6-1 CASSEAGDLDGYTF TGTGCCAGCAGTGAAGCAGGGGATTTGGATGGCTACACCTTC
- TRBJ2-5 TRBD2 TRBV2 CASRPGLAGGGTQYF TGTGCCAGCAGGCCGGGACTAGCGGGGGGAGGGACCCAGTACTTC
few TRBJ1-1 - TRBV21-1 CASSAAISDRLNTEAFF TGTGCCAGCAGCGCAGCGATCTCGGACAGACTGAACACTGAAGCTTTCTTT